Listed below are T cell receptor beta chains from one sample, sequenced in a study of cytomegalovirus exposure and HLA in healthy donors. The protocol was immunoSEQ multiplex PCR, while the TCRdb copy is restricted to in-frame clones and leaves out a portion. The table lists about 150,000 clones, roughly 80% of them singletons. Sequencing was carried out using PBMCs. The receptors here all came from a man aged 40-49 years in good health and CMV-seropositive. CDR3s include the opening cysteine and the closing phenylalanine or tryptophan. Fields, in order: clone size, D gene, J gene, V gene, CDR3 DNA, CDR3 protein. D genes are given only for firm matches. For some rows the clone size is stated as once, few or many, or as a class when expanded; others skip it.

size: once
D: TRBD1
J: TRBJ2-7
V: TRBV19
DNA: TGTGCCAGTAGTATGGGACAGGGGTCCTACGAGCAGTACTTC
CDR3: CASSMGQGSYEQYF

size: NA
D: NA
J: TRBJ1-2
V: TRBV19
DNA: TGTGCCAGTAGTATAAAGTGGGGGGATTATGGCTACACCTTC
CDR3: CASSIKWGDYGYTF

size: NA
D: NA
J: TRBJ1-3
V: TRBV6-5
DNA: TGTGCCAGCAGTTATACAGGGGGAAACACCATATATTTT
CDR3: CASSYTGGNTIYF

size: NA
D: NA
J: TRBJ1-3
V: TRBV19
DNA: TGTGCCAGTAGTATGATCAGGGATGGAAACACCATATATTTT
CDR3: CASSMIRDGNTIYF

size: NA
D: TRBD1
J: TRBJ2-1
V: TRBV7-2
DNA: TGTGCCAGCAGCTTAGTAGGGGGCGGTTACAATGAGCAGTTCTTC
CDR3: CASSLVGGGYNEQFF

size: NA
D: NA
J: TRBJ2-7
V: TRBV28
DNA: TGTGCCACCCTTTCACTCTACGAGCAGTACTTC
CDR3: CATLSLYEQYF

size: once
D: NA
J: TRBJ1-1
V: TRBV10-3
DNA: TGTGCCATCAGAAACGTAGCTGAAGCTTTCTTT
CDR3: CAIRNVAEAFF

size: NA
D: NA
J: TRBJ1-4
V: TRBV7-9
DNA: TGTGCCAGCAGCTTTCGGGATTTTGCAAAACTGTTTTTT
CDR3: CASSFRDFAKLFF

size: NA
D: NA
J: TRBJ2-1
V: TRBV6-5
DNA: TGTGCCAGCAGTTTCGCGGGACCGACCGGTGAGCAGTTCTTC
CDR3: CASSFAGPTGEQFF

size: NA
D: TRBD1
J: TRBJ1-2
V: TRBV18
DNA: TGTGCCAGCTCAAAGACCGGGACAGGGGGCAGAATCAGCGGCTACACCTTC
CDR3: CASSKTGTGGRISGYTF

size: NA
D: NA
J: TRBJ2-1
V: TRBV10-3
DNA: TGTGCCATCAGTGATTGGGTTAGCAGCGGGTCTCGCTCCTACAATGAGCAGTTCTTC
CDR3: CAISDWVSSGSRSYNEQFF

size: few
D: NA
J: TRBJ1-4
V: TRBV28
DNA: TGTGCCAGCAGTCCCGTCCGGCGGGAGTATGAAAAACTGTTTTTT
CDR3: CASSPVRREYEKLFF

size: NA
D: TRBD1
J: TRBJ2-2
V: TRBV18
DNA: TGTGCCAGCTCACCATCACAGGGGAACGGGGAGCTGTTTTTT
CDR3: CASSPSQGNGELFF

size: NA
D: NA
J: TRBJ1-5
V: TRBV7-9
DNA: TGTGCCAGCAGCTTAGGAGGATCCGACTCTAAGCATTTT
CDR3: CASSLGGSDSKHF

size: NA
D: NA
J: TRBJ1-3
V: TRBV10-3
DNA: TGTGCCACTACCCGGGGGGGGACTGGAAACACCATATATTTT
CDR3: CATTRGGTGNTIYF